The 28 T cell receptor beta chains listed next were all sequenced from one sample in a study of CD8+ T cells in alopecia areata. Extraction of RNA preceded its reverse transcription into cDNA, which served as the sequencing template. Assay used: immunoSEQ multiplex PCR; TCRdb lists only in-frame clones, some missing. The sample carries 150,000 to 160,000 clones, around 50% recorded once. The material was CD8+ T cells sorted from blood, obtained at week 0. The receptors here all came from a human donor with alopecia areata.

This clone was counted only a few times. Distinct nucleotide sequences in the sample also encode this CDR3. The gene calls are TRBV29-1 and TRBJ2-1; D is possibly TRBD1 or TRBD2 (5 bases each). This CDR3 comprises 12 residues. Germline-derived CDR1 and CDR2 are SQVTM and ANQGSEA. With 4 bases removed from V and 4 bases from J, the gap between germline ends came to 8 bases. Here the CDR3 reads CSVVGDYNEQFF. The DNA of the CDR3 is TGCAGCGTTGTGGGGGATTACAATGAGCAGTTCTTC.

The CDR3 DNA sequence: TGTGCCAGCGCCCGAGCTCCGGACTATGGCTACACCTTC. As protein: CASARAPDYGYTF. This chain connects TRBV2 to TRBJ1-2; no clear D gene. Germline CDR1 reads SNHLY; CDR2 reads FYNNEI. The CDR3 extends over 13 amino acids. The V end was cut by 8 bases, the J end by 3 bases, with 13 bases between.

This clone was counted a single time. This sequence joins TRBV5-1 and TRBJ1-1; a weak D match, TRBD1 (5 bases). V lost 0 bases and J 0 bases, leaving 6 bases between the germline ends. This CDR3 has 14 amino acids. Germline CDR1 is SGHRS and CDR2 is YFSETQ. Written as DNA, the CDR3 is TGCGCCAGCAGCTTGGAGGGACTGAACACTGAAGCTTTCTTT. The encoded protein is CASSLEGLNTEAFF.

CDR3 DNA sequence: TGTGCCAGCAGCCCCGCCGGGACAGGGGGCTATAATTCACCCCTCCACTTT. Translated: CASSPAGTGGYNSPLHF. The V and J genes are TRBV7-2 and TRBJ1-6; 11 nucleotides line up with TRBD1. J lost 3 bases, V lost 5 bases, and 6 bases had no gene match. Germline V gene sequence: CDR1 SGHTA, CDR2 FQGNSA. The CDR3 is made up of 17 amino acids.

The gene calls are TRBV15 and TRBJ1-2, with 11 bases matching TRBD1. V shed 5 bases, J shed 0 bases, and the junction held 8 bases outside the gene matches. CDR3 length: 17 amino acids. CDR1 and CDR2 (germline): LNHNV, YYDKDF (reference sequence). The CDR3 DNA reads as TGTGCCACCAGCGATGGACAGGGGGCCATAGCTAACTATGGCTACACCTTC. Encoded protein: CATSDGQGAIANYGYTF.

This clone was recorded only once. The chain is built from TRBV5-4 and TRBJ2-3; D not certain. The CDR3 has 15 residues. The germline gives CDR1 SGHNT, CDR2 YYREEE (reference sequence). V was clipped by 3 bases and J by 2 bases, with 13 bases between them. The CDR3 here is CASSSVRQYTDTQYF. Here the CDR3 DNA reads TGTGCCAGCAGCTCGGTTAGGCAGTACACAGATACGCAGTATTTT.

The V and J genes are TRBV4-1 and TRBJ1-1, with a weak D call TRBD1 (5 bases). From germline, CDR1 is MGHRA and CDR2 YSYEKL. V lost 0 bases, J lost 10 bases, and 15 bases lay in between. The CDR3 runs 14 residues. CDR3 sequence (DNA): TGCGCCAGCAGCCAAGAGAGGACGGGACCGAGAGCTTTCTTT. It yields the protein CASSQERTGPRAFF.

This chain joins TRBV9 and TRBJ2-7, with 8 bases matching TRBD2. Trimming removed 4 bases from V and 2 bases from J; junction bases left unmatched: 11. The CDR3 has 16 residues. Germline V lookup: CDR1 SGDLS, CDR2 YYNGEE. CDR3 DNA: TGTGCCAGCAGCCCCGGGGGGGCAGGCCGGGCCTACGAGCAGTACTTC. Encoded protein: CASSPGGAGRAYEQYF.

This clone was found once. The chain uses TRBV27 and TRBJ2-7; D is unclear. With 2 bases removed from V and 2 bases from J, the gap between germline ends came to 4 bases. CDR3 length: 12 residues. Germline assignment: CDR1 MNHEY and CDR2 SMNVEV (reference sequence). This CDR3 is CASSLSPYEQYF. The CDR3 DNA reads as TGTGCCAGCAGTTTAAGCCCCTACGAGCAGTACTTC.

This chain uses TRBV9 with TRBJ2-7, with a weak D call TRBD1 (6 bases). In germline, CDR1 is SGDLS, CDR2 YYNGEE. This CDR3 contains 15 residues. V was pared by 4 bases and J by 0 bases, with 14 bases between. The CDR3 coding sequence is TGTGCCAGCAGCCCACCGACAGGAAACTCCTACGAGCAGTACTTC. Protein product: CASSPPTGNSYEQYF.

This clone was seen many times. The J gene is TRBJ2-4, the V gene TRBV19, with D unresolved. V lost 6 bases to trimming and J lost 3 bases, with 6 bases between them. This CDR3 comprises 12 residues. Germline lookup yields CDR1 LNHDA and CDR2 SQIVND (reference sequence). The CDR3 DNA reads as TGTGCCAGTAGCCTAGGCAAAAACATTCAGTACTTC. It is translated as CASSLGKNIQYF. The full variable domain, in which reference TRBV19 and TRBJ2-4 provide the parts outside the CDR3, is DGGITQSPKYLFRKEGQNVTLSCEQNLNHDAMYWYRQDPGQGLRLIYYSQIVNDFQKGDIAEGYSVSREKKESFPLTVTSAQKNPTAFYLCASSLGKNIQYFGAGTRLSVL.

This clone was counted between two and nine times. V is TRBV29-1 and J is TRBJ2-7, with a possible D match to TRBD1 (5 bases). The germline V gene encodes CDR1 SQVTM and CDR2 ANQGSEA. V was cut by 5 bases and J by 1 base, with 12 bases left in between. This CDR3 spans 13 amino acids. CDR3 DNA sequence: TGCAGCGTTAATACAGGAACTTCCTACGAGCAGTACTTC. Residues: CSVNTGTSYEQYF.

In DNA, the CDR3 is TGCGCCAGCAGCCAAGGGGGGGATCAGCCCCAGCATTTT. Protein product: CASSQGGDQPQHF. The V and J genes are TRBV4-3 and TRBJ1-5; TRBD1 might be the D (5 bases). The length of the CDR3 is 13 residues. Germline assignment: CDR1 LGHNA and CDR2 YSLEER. Deletions cut 1 base from V and 5 bases from J, with 6 bases between.

The chain is built from TRBV5-6 and TRBJ2-5; possibly TRBD2 for D (6 bases). V shed 4 bases and J shed 0 bases, with 16 bases lying between them. There are 16 residues in the CDR3. Germline loops: CDR1 SGHDT, CDR2 YYEEEE. CDR3 loop: CASSHGGEGHQETQYF. The CDR3 bases are TGTGCCAGCAGCCACGGCGGGGAAGGCCACCAAGAGACCCAGTACTTC.

This clone was detected a few times. This chain joins TRBV10-2 and TRBJ2-1; 9 bases line up with TRBD2. This CDR3 is built from 13 residues. Germline assignment: CDR1 WSHSY and CDR2 SAAADI. The junction had 4 bases not matched to a gene; V was cut back by 7 bases and J by 6 bases. The CDR3 sequence is CASTAGGPNEQFF. The DNA of the CDR3 is TGCGCCAGCACCGCGGGGGGGCCCAATGAGCAGTTCTTC.

This clone appeared a single time. This chain joins TRBV6-6 and TRBJ2-3; TRBD2 matches 8 bases. The CDR3 runs to 15 residues. V lost 4 bases to trimming and J lost 3 bases; unmatched junction nucleotides: 6. Germline CDR1 and CDR2: MNHNY and SVGAGI (reference sequence). This CDR3 is CASSLSGGRTDTQYF. In DNA, the CDR3 is TGTGCCAGCAGTTTGAGCGGGGGTCGGACAGATACGCAGTATTTT.

The chain couples TRBV30 to TRBJ1-1; D gene unclear. CDR1 is GTSNPN and CDR2 is SVGIG in the germline V gene (reference sequence). The CDR3 has 13 amino acids. V was cut by 6 bases and J by 1 base, with 12 bases left in between. CDR3 region: CACDGSRNTEAFF. For the CDR3, the DNA is TGTGCCTGTGATGGCTCAAGGAACACTGAAGCTTTCTTT.

This chain connects TRBV7-2 to TRBJ1-2; possibly TRBD1 for D (5 bases). CDR1 SGHTA and CDR2 FQGNSA come from the germline V gene. Trimming stripped 4 bases from V and 12 bases from J, with 18 bases between. This CDR3 is built from 13 residues. DNA of the CDR3: TGTGCCAGCAGCTGGGGACGGATGTCTAACAACACCTTC. As protein: CASSWGRMSNNTF.

The CDR3 DNA reads TGTGCCAGCAGTAAGGGGGCCGACTATGGCTACACCTTC. Translation gives CASSKGADYGYTF. This chain links TRBV25-1 with TRBJ1-2; TRBD1 agrees at 7 bases. Germline CDR1 reads MGHDK; CDR2 reads SYGVNS. Trimming at V came to 5 bases and at J to 3 bases, leaving 3 bases not matched to a gene. The CDR3 spans 13 residues.

This clone showed up just a few times. The chain has TRBV19 and TRBJ2-2; the D is unclear. The CDR3 is 14 residues long. Deletions cut 3 bases from V and 1 base from J, with 6 bases between. Germline lookup yields CDR1 LNHDA and CDR2 SQIVND (reference sequence). CDR3 bases: TGTGCCAGTAGTATGGCAGGGAACACCGGGGAGCTGTTTTTT. It encodes CASSMAGNTGELFF.

V is TRBV7-8 and J is TRBJ2-3; 11 bases line up with TRBD2. V shed 5 bases, J shed 2 bases, and the junction held 6 bases outside the gene matches. The CDR3 contains 16 residues. Germline V gene data show CDR1 as SGHVS and CDR2 as FQNEAQ. The CDR3 region is CASSPASGGYTDTQYF. The DNA for the CDR3 is TGTGCCAGCAGCCCAGCTAGCGGGGGGTACACAGATACGCAGTATTTT. The full variable domain, completed using reference TRBV7-8 and TRBJ2-3, is GAGVSQSPRYKVAKRGQDVALRCDPISGHVSLFWYQQALGQGPEFLTYFQNEAQLDKSGLPSDRFFAERPEGSVSTLKIQRTQQEDSAVYLCASSPASGGYTDTQYFGPGTRLTVL.

This clone was seen a handful of times. The chain has TRBV7-9 and TRBJ1-1; D remains unclear. V was clipped by 6 bases and J by 7 bases, with 15 bases between them. Germline V CDR1 and CDR2: SEHNR, FQNEAQ (reference sequence). The CDR3 length is 13 residues. CDR3 nucleotide sequence: TGTGCCAGCAGGACCGGGATGGAACTTGAAGCTTTCTTT. Translating gives CASRTGMELEAFF.

This sequence joins TRBV7-2 and TRBJ2-1, with D possibly TRBD1 on 5 matching bases. The CDR3 is 12 residues long. CDR1 is SGHTA, CDR2 FQGNSA, per germline. V gave up 0 bases and J gave up 10 bases, with 7 bases separating them. DNA of the CDR3: TGTGCCAGCAGCTTAGCGGGGCCGGAGCAGTTCTTC. The encoded protein is CASSLAGPEQFF.

J is TRBJ1-2 and V is TRBV9; no clear D gene. The length of the CDR3 is 14 residues. V dropped 0 bases and J dropped 7 bases, with 13 bases sitting between them. CDR1 and CDR2 (germline): SGDLS, YYNGEE. The CDR3 sequence: CASSVGLSGAGYTF. The CDR3 DNA reads TGTGCCAGCAGCGTAGGATTGTCAGGCGCTGGCTACACCTTC.

This clone was recorded a few times. V and J are TRBV30 and TRBJ2-3, with D unclear. V shed 2 bases and J shed 0 bases, with 6 bases lying between them. The germline CDR1 and CDR2 sequences are GTSNPN and SVGIG (reference sequence). The CDR3 covers 13 residues. CDR3 protein: CAWSIASTDTQYF. CDR3 in DNA: TGTGCCTGGAGTATCGCAAGCACAGATACGCAGTATTTT.

The chain is built from TRBV4-3 and TRBJ2-1, with a weak D call TRBD1 (5 bases). Germline V gene data show CDR1 as LGHNA and CDR2 as YSLEER. Trimming stripped 0 bases from V and 8 bases from J, with 8 bases between. The CDR3 has 13 residues. CDR3 region: CASSQEWGDEQFF. The CDR3 DNA reads as TGCGCCAGCAGCCAAGAGTGGGGCGATGAGCAGTTCTTC.

This clone appeared once. The rearrangement uses TRBV27 and TRBJ1-2, with 7 nucleotides matching TRBD1. Germline-derived CDR1 and CDR2 are MNHEY and SMNVEV (reference sequence). J lost 2 bases, V lost 5 bases, and 5 bases had no gene match. The CDR3 loop spans 14 amino acids. CDR3 loop: CASSPRTGNYGYTF. Written as DNA, the CDR3 is TGTGCCAGCAGTCCACGGACAGGCAACTATGGCTACACCTTC.

This chain connects TRBV27 to TRBJ1-5; weak D call: TRBD1 (5 bases). The CDR3 is 13 residues long. Germline V gives CDR1 MNHEY, CDR2 SMNVEV (reference sequence). V dropped 5 bases and J dropped 5 bases, with 10 bases sitting between them. The CDR3 sequence is CASSEDTDQPQHF. For the CDR3, the DNA is TGTGCCAGCAGTGAGGACACCGATCAGCCCCAGCATTTT.